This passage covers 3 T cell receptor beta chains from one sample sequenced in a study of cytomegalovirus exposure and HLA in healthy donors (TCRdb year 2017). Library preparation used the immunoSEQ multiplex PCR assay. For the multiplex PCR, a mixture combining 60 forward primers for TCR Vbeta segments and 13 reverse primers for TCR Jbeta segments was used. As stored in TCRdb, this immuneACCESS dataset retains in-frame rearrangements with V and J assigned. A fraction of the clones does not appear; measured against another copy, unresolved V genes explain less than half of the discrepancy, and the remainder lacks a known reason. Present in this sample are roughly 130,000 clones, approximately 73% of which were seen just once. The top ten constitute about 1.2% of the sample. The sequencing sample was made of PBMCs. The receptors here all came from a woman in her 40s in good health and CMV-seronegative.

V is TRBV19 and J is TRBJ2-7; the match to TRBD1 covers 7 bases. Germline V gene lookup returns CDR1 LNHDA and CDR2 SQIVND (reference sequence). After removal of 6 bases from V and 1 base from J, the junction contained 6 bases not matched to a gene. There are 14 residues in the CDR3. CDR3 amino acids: CASSSPGQSYEQYF. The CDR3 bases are TGTGCCAGTAGCAGCCCGGGACAGTCCTACGAGCAGTACTTC.

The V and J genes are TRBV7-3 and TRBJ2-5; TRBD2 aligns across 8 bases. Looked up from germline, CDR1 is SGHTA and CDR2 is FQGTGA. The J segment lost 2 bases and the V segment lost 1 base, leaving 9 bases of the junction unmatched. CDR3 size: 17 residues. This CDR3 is CASSLIPGGTRQETQYF. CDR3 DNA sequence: TGTGCCAGCAGCTTAATTCCGGGGGGGACCCGACAAGAGACCCAGTACTTC. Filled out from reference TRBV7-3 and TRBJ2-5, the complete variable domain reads GAGVSQTPSNKVTEKGKYVELRCDPISGHTALYWYRQSLGQGPEFLIYFQGTGAADDSGLPNDRFFAVRPEGSVSTLKIQRTERGDSAVYLCASSLIPGGTRQETQYFGPGTRLLVL.

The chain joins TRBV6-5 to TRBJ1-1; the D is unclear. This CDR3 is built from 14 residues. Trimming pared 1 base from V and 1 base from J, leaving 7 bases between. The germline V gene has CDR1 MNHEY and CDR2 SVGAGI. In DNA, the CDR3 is TGTGCCAGCAGTTACTTGAGGGAGAACACTGAAGCTTTCTTT. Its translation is CASSYLRENTEAFF.